This passage covers 9 T cell receptor beta chains from one sample sequenced in a study of cytotoxic CD8 clonotypes in ibrutinib-treated CLL (dated by TCRdb to the early 2020s). In light of the paper, this sample's time point label describes: 24 months on ibrutinib. Library construction relied on the immunoSEQ multiplex PCR assay. TCRdb limited this immuneACCESS table to in-frame rearrangements with V and J called. A share of clones is missing; checked studies link under half to unresolved V genes, and the rest is unexplained. This sample comprises about 200,000 clones, around three quarters of them detected only once. Together, the top ten hold under 15% of the sample. The sequences come from PBMCs, collected after 24 months of ibrutinib treatment. All receptors come from a human donor with chronic lymphocytic leukemia.

This rearrangement joins TRBV28 to TRBJ2-3; D is uncertain. Per the germline V gene, CDR1 is MDHEN and CDR2 is SYDVKM. V lost 3 bases and J 6 bases, leaving 7 bases between the germline ends. The CDR3 covers 12 residues. CDR3 bases: TGTGCCAGCAGTTTGACGGCTGATACGCAGTATTTT. It yields the protein CASSLTADTQYF.

The V call is TRBV7-9, the J call TRBJ1-1; no clear D. This CDR3 has 14 amino acids. CDR1 is SEHNR, CDR2 FQNEAQ, per germline (reference sequence). Trimming removed 8 bases at V and 4 bases at J, with 17 bases between. CDR3: CASLLAEWSTEAFF. In DNA, the CDR3 is TGTGCCAGCTTATTGGCAGAGTGGTCCACTGAAGCTTTCTTT.

V is TRBV7-2 and J is TRBJ2-3; D may be TRBD2 (5 bases). V lost 1 base and J 6 bases, leaving 17 bases between the germline ends. The germline gives CDR1 SGHTA, CDR2 FQGNSA. The CDR3 is made up of 16 amino acids. The CDR3 region has the DNA TGTGCCAGCAGCTTAGTCGGCGGGTCAATGGGGGATACGCAGTATTTT. Translated, it gives CASSLVGGSMGDTQYF.

The chain is built from TRBV5-1 and TRBJ1-2; 7 bases are a match to TRBD1. Germline CDR1 and CDR2: SGHRS and YFSETQ. The CDR3 covers 15 residues. V dropped 4 bases and J dropped 14; count of bases not matched to a gene: 20. The DNA of the CDR3 is TGCGCCAGCAGCATGGGACAGTTGCTTGAAGTATCGGAGACCTTC. Amino acids: CASSMGQLLEVSETF. Drawing the rest from reference TRBV5-1 and TRBJ1-2, the complete variable domain is KAGVTQTPRYLIKTRGQQVTLSCSPISGHRSVSWYQQTPGQGLQFLFEYFSETQRNKGNFPGRFSGRQFSNSRSEMNVSTLELGDSALYLCASSMGQLLEVSETFGSGTRLTVV.

Details on this clone: Other DNA sequences in this specimen translate into the identical CDR3. This sequence joins TRBV7-2 and TRBJ2-1; no firm D call. The CDR3 extends over 12 amino acids. Germline CDR1 SGHTA, CDR2 FQGNSA. The germline V and J ends were trimmed by 1 base and 6 bases, with 4 bases remaining between them. The CDR3 region has the DNA TGTGCCAGCAGCTTAGTCAGCAATGAGCAGTTCTTC. It codes for CASSLVSNEQFF.

The rearrangement joins TRBV27 to TRBJ2-7; 7 bases map to TRBD2. The V gene end was trimmed by 5 bases and the J gene end by 4 bases; junction bases not matched to a gene: 2. Germline V gene sequence: CDR1 MNHEY, CDR2 SMNVEV (reference sequence). This CDR3 contains 12 residues. The CDR3 nucleotides read TGTGCCAGCAGTGGGGGGGTTTACGAGCAGTACTTC. This gives the protein CASSGGVYEQYF.

This clone was counted only a few times. DNA of the CDR3: TGTGCCAGCAGTTCGTCACTAATCCGGGTTCCCAGTAACGAGCAGTACTTC. It yields the protein CASSSSLIRVPSNEQYF. The chain employs TRBV27 and TRBJ2-7; D gene unclear. CDR3 size: 17 residues. Germline values: CDR1 MNHEY, CDR2 SMNVEV (reference sequence). V lost 4 bases, J lost 5 bases, and 24 bases lay in between.

This clone was picked up a small number of times. The chain recombines TRBV4-1 with TRBJ2-7; 7 bases are a match to TRBD2. This CDR3 region has 14 residues. CDR1 and CDR2 (germline): MGHRA, YSYEKL. J was trimmed by 7 bases and V by 4 bases; bases with no gene match: 10. In DNA, the CDR3 is TGCGCCAGCAGCCCGGGCGGGAGTAGTGAAGAGCAGTACTTC. Protein: CASSPGGSSEEQYF.

This clone appeared a few times. The chain uses TRBV11-3 and TRBJ1-2, with D perhaps matching TRBD1 (6 bases). The V end lost 1 base, the J end lost 4 bases, and 13 bases lay between the germline ends. This CDR3 is 15 amino acids long. Per the germline V gene, CDR1 is SGHNT and CDR2 is YENEEA. This CDR3 reads CASSLGPGGCYGYTF. The CDR3, as DNA: TGTGCCAGCAGCTTAGGCCCGGGGGGCTGCTATGGCTACACCTTC.